This is a list of T cell receptor beta chains from one sample in a study of CD8 T cells in Susac syndrome. TCRdb passed the immunoSEQ multiplex PCR reads through MiXCR, listing each CDR3 protein once. The sample consists of under 200,000 distinct CDR3 sequences, approximately 95% of them appearing once. The specimen was CD8+ T cells from PBMCs. These receptors all come from a human donor with multiple sclerosis. Each CDR3 is given with its conserved first and last residue. The D gene is left open where the match is weak. Expanded clones are given a class, and other clones once, few, many or no size at all.

abundance: -; len: 17; d_gene: TRBD2; j_gene: TRBJ2-1; v_gene: TRBV4-1; CDR3aa: CASSQDPTSGKQWEQFF; CDR3nt: TGCGCCAGCAGCCAAGATCCCACTAGCGGGAAGCAGTGGGAGCAGTTCTTC
abundance: -; len: 13; d_gene: -; j_gene: TRBJ1-1; v_gene: TRBV30; CDR3aa: CAWSGGGGTEAFF; CDR3nt: TGTGCCTGGAGTGGAGGGGGTGGAACTGAAGCTTTCTTT
abundance: -; len: 17; d_gene: TRBD1; j_gene: TRBJ1-5; v_gene: TRBV6-1; CDR3aa: CASSEWIRFGTVELRHF; CDR3nt: TGTGCCAGCAGTGAATGGATCCGTTTCGGGACAGTTGAACTCAGGCATTTT
abundance: -; len: 11; d_gene: -; j_gene: TRBJ2-4; v_gene: TRBV12-3/TRBV12-4; CDR3aa: CASSVQGIQYF; CDR3nt: TGTGCCAGCAGCGTTCAGGGCATTCAGTACTTC
abundance: -; len: 15; d_gene: -; j_gene: TRBJ2-1; v_gene: TRBV3-1; CDR3aa: CASSPASWTYNEQFF; CDR3nt: TGTGCCAGCAGCCCGGCTAGCTGGACCTACAATGAGCAGTTCTTC
abundance: -; len: 15; d_gene: -; j_gene: TRBJ2-1; v_gene: TRBV6-4; CDR3aa: CASSDYPSGRNEQFF; CDR3nt: TGTGCCAGCAGTGACTACCCCTCAGGGCGCAATGAGCAGTTCTTC
abundance: -; len: 14; d_gene: TRBD1; j_gene: TRBJ1-5; v_gene: TRBV29-1; CDR3aa: CSAQTGQGFQPQHF; CDR3nt: TGCAGCGCTCAAACCGGACAGGGCTTTCAGCCCCAGCATTTT
abundance: -; len: 15; d_gene: -; j_gene: TRBJ2-1; v_gene: TRBV7-9; CDR3aa: CASSLAETSYNEQFF; CDR3nt: TGTGCCAGCAGCTTAGCGGAGACCTCCTACAATGAGCAGTTCTTC
abundance: -; len: 15; d_gene: TRBD1; j_gene: TRBJ2-2; v_gene: TRBV7-9; CDR3aa: CASSLVQGATGELFF; CDR3nt: TGTGCCAGCAGCTTAGTCCAGGGGGCCACCGGGGAGCTGTTTTTT
abundance: -; len: 18; d_gene: -; j_gene: TRBJ2-7; v_gene: TRBV7-2; CDR3aa: CASSLGSTGETPPYEQYF; CDR3nt: TGTGCCAGCAGCTTAGGGTCCACGGGGGAGACCCCACCCTACGAGCAGTACTTC
abundance: -; len: 15; d_gene: -; j_gene: TRBJ2-1; v_gene: TRBV9; CDR3aa: CASSEPTRDYNEQFF; CDR3nt: TGTGCCAGCAGCGAGCCGACCCGGGACTACAATGAGCAGTTCTTC
abundance: few; len: 12; d_gene: -; j_gene: TRBJ2-1; v_gene: TRBV5-4; CDR3aa: CASSEGYNEQFF; CDR3nt: TGTGCCAGTTCGGAGGGCTACAATGAGCAGTTCTTC
abundance: -; len: 14; d_gene: -; j_gene: TRBJ2-1; v_gene: TRBV27; CDR3aa: CASSFSGRPHEQFF; CDR3nt: TGTGCCAGCAGTTTTAGCGGTAGGCCTCATGAGCAGTTCTTC
abundance: -; len: 14; d_gene: -; j_gene: TRBJ1-2; v_gene: TRBV20-1; CDR3aa: CSARGGRISYGYTF; CDR3nt: TGCAGTGCTAGAGGCGGCAGAATCAGCTATGGCTACACCTTC
abundance: few; len: 14; d_gene: -; j_gene: TRBJ1-2; v_gene: TRBV29-1; CDR3aa: CSVEDVRNNYGYTF; CDR3nt: TGCAGCGTTGAGGACGTACGGAATAACTATGGCTACACCTTC
abundance: -; len: 15; d_gene: TRBD1; j_gene: TRBJ2-7; v_gene: TRBV2; CDR3aa: CASRGQGFSSYEQYF; CDR3nt: TGTGCCAGCAGGGGACAGGGATTTAGCTCCTACGAGCAGTACTTC
abundance: -; len: 12; d_gene: -; j_gene: TRBJ2-1; v_gene: TRBV30; CDR3aa: CAWSVPGPEQFF; CDR3nt: TGTGCCTGGAGTGTACCTGGGCCTGAGCAGTTCTTC
abundance: -; len: 15; d_gene: -; j_gene: TRBJ1-5; v_gene: TRBV9; CDR3aa: CASSEGTGTNQPQHF; CDR3nt: TGTGCCAGCAGTGAAGGAACAGGGACTAATCAGCCCCAGCATTTT
abundance: -; len: 17; d_gene: TRBD2; j_gene: TRBJ2-1; v_gene: TRBV7-8; CDR3aa: CASSLVVGAGGNNEQFF; CDR3nt: TGTGCCAGCAGCTTAGTGGTGGGAGCGGGAGGAAACAATGAGCAGTTCTTC
abundance: -; len: 12; d_gene: -; j_gene: TRBJ2-7; v_gene: TRBV7-9; CDR3aa: CASSFRGDEQYF; CDR3nt: TGTGCCAGCAGCTTTCGGGGCGACGAGCAGTACTTC
abundance: -; len: 15; d_gene: -; j_gene: TRBJ1-2; v_gene: TRBV19; CDR3aa: CASTDNPGGIYGYTF; CDR3nt: TGTGCCAGTACCGATAATCCCGGGGGGATCTATGGCTACACCTTC
abundance: -; len: 15; d_gene: -; j_gene: TRBJ1-4; v_gene: TRBV7-9; CDR3aa: CASSWYREANEKLFF; CDR3nt: TGTGCCAGCAGCTGGTACAGGGAGGCGAATGAAAAACTGTTTTTT
abundance: -; len: 14; d_gene: -; j_gene: TRBJ1-1; v_gene: TRBV9; CDR3aa: CASSVGGRDTEAFF; CDR3nt: TGTGCCAGCAGCGTAGGAGGGCGGGACACTGAAGCTTTCTTT
abundance: -; len: 10; d_gene: -; j_gene: TRBJ2-1; v_gene: TRBV11-2; CDR3aa: CASSLVGQFF; CDR3nt: TGTGCCAGCAGCTTAGTAGGGCAGTTCTTC
abundance: -; len: 15; d_gene: TRBD1; j_gene: TRBJ1-1; v_gene: TRBV9; CDR3aa: CASSATGGLSTEAFF; CDR3nt: TGTGCCAGCAGCGCCACAGGGGGCCTGAGCACTGAAGCTTTCTTT
abundance: -; len: 14; d_gene: TRBD1; j_gene: TRBJ2-7; v_gene: TRBV9; CDR3aa: CASSPGQPSYEQYF; CDR3nt: TGTGCCAGCAGCCCGGGACAGCCCTCCTACGAGCAGTACTTC
abundance: once; len: 16; d_gene: TRBD1; j_gene: TRBJ2-3; v_gene: TRBV9; CDR3aa: CASSHPSGQRTDTQYF; CDR3nt: TGTGCCAGCAGCCACCCGTCGGGACAGCGCACAGATACGCAGTATTTT
abundance: -; len: 17; d_gene: TRBD2; j_gene: TRBJ2-7; v_gene: TRBV3-1; CDR3aa: CASSQTLGERGAYEQYF; CDR3nt: TGTGCCAGCAGCCAAACCCTAGGCGAGCGGGGGGCCTACGAGCAGTACTTC
abundance: -; len: 14; d_gene: TRBD1; j_gene: TRBJ2-7; v_gene: TRBV5-6; CDR3aa: CASSWTGVRYEQYF; CDR3nt: TGTGCCAGCAGCTGGACAGGGGTCCGCTACGAGCAGTACTTC
abundance: once; len: 16; d_gene: TRBD1; j_gene: TRBJ2-7; v_gene: TRBV20-1; CDR3aa: CSAQGGGQGPSYEQYF; CDR3nt: TGCAGTGCCCAAGGAGGGGGACAGGGGCCCTCCTACGAGCAGTACTTC
abundance: -; len: 14; d_gene: -; j_gene: TRBJ2-7; v_gene: TRBV5-6; CDR3aa: CASSFEGANYEQYF; CDR3nt: TGTGCCAGCAGCTTTGAAGGGGCCAACTACGAGCAGTACTTC
abundance: -; len: 14; d_gene: -; j_gene: TRBJ2-1; v_gene: TRBV20-1; CDR3aa: CSAIPGWGYNEQFF; CDR3nt: TGCAGTGCTATTCCAGGTTGGGGCTACAATGAGCAGTTCTTC
abundance: -; len: 14; d_gene: TRBD2; j_gene: TRBJ2-1; v_gene: TRBV9; CDR3aa: CASTPTSGDNEQFF; CDR3nt: TGTGCCAGCACCCCGACTAGCGGAGACAATGAGCAGTTCTTC
abundance: -; len: 14; d_gene: -; j_gene: TRBJ2-7; v_gene: TRBV20-1; CDR3aa: CSAEASRVPYEQYF; CDR3nt: TGCAGTGCTGAAGCAAGCAGGGTCCCCTACGAGCAGTACTTC
abundance: -; len: 13; d_gene: -; j_gene: TRBJ2-5; v_gene: TRBV11-2; CDR3aa: CASSHSGQETQYF; CDR3nt: TGTGCCAGCAGCCACTCCGGCCAAGAGACCCAGTACTTC
abundance: -; len: 14; d_gene: -; j_gene: TRBJ2-1; v_gene: TRBV20-1; CDR3aa: CSAIPRDKYNEQFF; CDR3nt: TGCAGTGCCATACCCCGGGACAAGTACAATGAGCAGTTCTTC
abundance: -; len: 15; d_gene: -; j_gene: TRBJ2-7; v_gene: TRBV28; CDR3aa: CASSLGWSSAYEQYF; CDR3nt: TGTGCCAGCAGCCTAGGGTGGAGTTCGGCCTACGAGCAGTACTTC
abundance: -; len: 13; d_gene: -; j_gene: TRBJ2-1; v_gene: TRBV20-1; CDR3aa: CSVYRLGYYEQFF; CDR3nt: TGCAGTGTATACAGACTCGGGTACTATGAGCAGTTCTTC
abundance: -; len: 11; d_gene: -; j_gene: TRBJ2-4; v_gene: TRBV2; CDR3aa: CASSGQNIQYF; CDR3nt: TGTGCCAGCAGCGGGCAAAACATTCAGTACTTC
abundance: -; len: 14; d_gene: TRBD1; j_gene: TRBJ1-1; v_gene: TRBV5-8; CDR3aa: CASSLVGTGAEAFF; CDR3nt: TGTGCCAGCAGCTTGGTTGGGACAGGGGCTGAAGCTTTCTTT
abundance: -; len: 13; d_gene: -; j_gene: TRBJ2-5; v_gene: TRBV7-6; CDR3aa: CASQRDPSETQYF; CDR3nt: TGTGCCAGCCAACGAGACCCTTCAGAGACCCAGTACTTC
abundance: once; len: 15; d_gene: -; j_gene: TRBJ2-1; v_gene: TRBV6-2/TRBV6-3; CDR3aa: CASRDGTSVYNEQFF; CDR3nt: TGTGCCAGCAGGGACGGGACGTCGGTTTACAATGAGCAGTTCTTC
abundance: -; len: 14; d_gene: -; j_gene: TRBJ1-5; v_gene: TRBV2; CDR3aa: CASRPELGNQPQHF; CDR3nt: TGTGCCAGCAGGCCAGAGCTCGGGAATCAGCCCCAGCATTTT
abundance: -; len: 15; d_gene: TRBD2; j_gene: TRBJ2-7; v_gene: TRBV4-2; CDR3aa: CASSQDELADYEQYF; CDR3nt: TGTGCCAGCAGCCAAGACGAGCTAGCGGATTACGAGCAGTACTTC
abundance: -; len: 16; d_gene: -; j_gene: TRBJ2-1; v_gene: TRBV28; CDR3aa: CASSFPEGNPYNEQFF; CDR3nt: TGTGCCAGCAGTTTTCCAGAGGGGAACCCCTACAATGAGCAGTTCTTC
abundance: -; len: 18; d_gene: -; j_gene: TRBJ2-7; v_gene: TRBV20-1; CDR3aa: CSARDYKGTRGLVYEQYF; CDR3nt: TGCAGTGCTAGAGATTATAAGGGAACCCGAGGATTGGTCTACGAGCAGTACTTC
abundance: -; len: 13; d_gene: -; j_gene: TRBJ1-2; v_gene: TRBV19; CDR3aa: CASSMAASRGYTF; CDR3nt: TGTGCCAGTAGTATGGCGGCATCTCGCGGCTACACCTTC
abundance: -; len: 14; d_gene: -; j_gene: TRBJ2-4; v_gene: TRBV7-9; CDR3aa: CASSPTGSKNIQYF; CDR3nt: TGTGCCAGCAGCCCTACCGGATCCAAAAACATTCAGTACTTC
abundance: -; len: 16; d_gene: -; j_gene: TRBJ2-1; v_gene: TRBV20-1; CDR3aa: CSAIPTGPDERKGRFF; CDR3nt: TGCAGCGCTATCCCGACAGGCCCGGACGAGAGAAAGGGACGGTTCTTC
abundance: -; len: 15; d_gene: -; j_gene: TRBJ2-1; v_gene: TRBV29-1; CDR3aa: CSVDRGATRYNEQFF; CDR3nt: TGCAGCGTTGACAGGGGCGCCACCCGATACAATGAGCAGTTCTTC
abundance: -; len: 18; d_gene: TRBD1; j_gene: TRBJ2-5; v_gene: TRBV20-1; CDR3aa: CSARDGQGRSAGKETQYF; CDR3nt: TGCAGTGCTAGAGACGGACAGGGCAGATCAGCGGGTAAAGAGACCCAGTACTTC
abundance: -; len: 11; d_gene: -; j_gene: TRBJ2-5; v_gene: TRBV15; CDR3aa: CATSDRETQYF; CDR3nt: TGTGCCACCAGCGACAGAGAGACCCAGTACTTC
abundance: -; len: 13; d_gene: -; j_gene: TRBJ1-5; v_gene: TRBV12-3/TRBV12-4; CDR3aa: CASSLTVNQPQHF; CDR3nt: TGTGCCAGCAGTTTGACAGTCAATCAGCCCCAGCATTTT